This TCR beta chain was profiled in a study of T cell responses to AZD1222 COVID-19 vaccine (dated by TCRdb to about 2021). Regarding the research as a whole: TCR sequencing covered 230 or so trial participants: about 210 given two doses of AZD1222 and about 26 given two doses of MenACWY control vaccine. Trial participants were enrolled into age subgroups of 18-55, 56-69 and 70-plus years, which contained approximately 150, 28 and 58 TCR-sequenced participants, respectively.

For this clone: The antigen this receptor binds is unknown. No qualities accompany the bases; no much larger clone lies one base away.

The CDR3 has 15 amino acids, counting the end cysteine and phenylalanine. The kept DNA is CDR3 alone, 45 bases in frame from the first base. Explained via the paper, the time point label denotes: sample from adult after SARS-CoV-2 infection, after symptom onset. Two convalescent COVID-19 patients, sampled after symptom onset from adults with prior SARS-CoV-2 infection, were also TCR-sequenced for comparison. The CDR3 regions of human TCRbeta chains were subjected to immunosequencing. As for how the authors treated the data: Repertoire TCRs were checked for matches against a reference library of SARS-CoV-2-specific TCRs that had been generated using the MIRA antigen-specificity platform. Breadth was defined as the fraction of unique TCRs that were SARS-CoV-2-associated, and depth was defined as the fraction of total T cells that were SARS-CoV-2-associated. Each spike-specific TCR was assigned to its reactive spike region and to a CD4 or CD8 class using the MIRA data. Log10-transformed breadth and depth values were compared by one-way ANOVA with Sidak's multiple comparisons tests. TCRdb took this table from immuneACCESS and kept in-frame rearrangements with V and J called. Such tables lack part of the clones; where checked against another copy, unresolved V genes explain under half of the gap, and the rest is unexplained. That table supplies the V and J calls and clone size; D and trimming were determined from the DNA. A total of 150,000 to 160,000 clones appear in this sample, more than 85% of them only once. Over 6% of the sample is taken by the ten largest.

The investigation overall reported the following: Because no day 14 peak-response samples were available, repertoires were characterized only after the peak T cell response. A significant rise in spike-specific TCR breadth and depth was observed after two AZD1222 doses relative to day 0 and relative to MenACWY recipients. Vaccine-associated CD4 TCRs spanned the whole spike protein, with dominant responses in regions 160-218 and 743-854. The 56-69-year group was small, and its depth increase did not reach significance, likely because of low power. Only a handful of AZD1222 recipients were SARS-CoV-2 seropositive at baseline, limiting conclusions about previously exposed vaccinees. Nearly half of unique spike-specific TCRs reportedly recognized epitopes outside regions mutated in the B.1.351 and B.1.1.7 variants. Most participants were white British and females outnumbered males, and the authors suggested that clonal diversity may have been underestimated.

The chain was built from TRBV21-1 and TRBJ2-5; TRBD1, the table's D call, was not compared with the DNA. TRBV21-1 is a known pseudogene. This specimen was peripheral blood, taken after recovery from COVID-19. The source is an adult who had recovered from COVID-19. The DNA is TGTGCCAGCAGCGGTCGTGGGGCCTCCGGAGAGACCCAGTACTTC. Its protein product is CASSGRGASGETQYF.